The 31 T cell receptor beta chains below come from one sample, sequenced in a study of cytomegalovirus exposure and HLA in healthy donors. With 60 Vbeta and 13 Jbeta primers, the PCR was carried out. Profiled with immunoSEQ multiplex PCR; TCRdb holds only in-frame clones, not every one. The sample comprises 150,000 or so clones, less than 10% of which are singletons, and 1.8% rests with the top ten. The sequenced sample consisted of PBMCs. The source is a man aged 45-65 years in good health and CMV-seronegative.

As regards this clone: This CDR3 is missing its conserved last phenylalanine or tryptophan, likely due to a read error. The rearrangement links TRBV30 to TRBJ2-7; perhaps TRBD1 as D (5 bases). The CDR3 sequence is 15 residues long. CDR1 and CDR2 from the germline V gene are GTSNPN and SVGIG (reference sequence). Trimming shortened V by 2 bases and J by 6 bases, and 20 bases separated the two germline ends. The CDR3 sequence is CAWSLAGRPVGEQYL. CDR3 nucleotides: TGTGCCTGGAGTCTGGCAGGGCGTCCCGTGGGCGAGCAGTACCTC.

The chain carries TRBV27 and TRBJ2-7; a weak D match, TRBD2 (5 bases). Trimming pared 3 bases from V and 2 bases from J, leaving 20 bases between. The length of the CDR3 is 17 residues. The V gene's germline CDR1 is MNHEY and CDR2 SMNVEV (reference sequence). The CDR3 DNA reads TGTGCCAGCAGTTTTATACCTCCGGAGACGGGGACCTACGAGCAGTACTTC. This encodes CASSFIPPETGTYEQYF.

In this sample, this clone turned up a few times. This sequence joins TRBV7-2 and TRBJ1-1; D is possibly TRBD1 (6 bases). The CDR3 is 17 residues long. CDR1 is SGHTA and CDR2 is FQGNSA in the germline V gene. Trimming left V 5 bases short and J 0 bases short, with 19 bases between. CDR3 amino acids: CASSRGWGLGVNTEAFF. The CDR3 DNA sequence: TGTGCCAGCAGCCGGGGCTGGGGGCTTGGCGTGAACACTGAAGCTTTCTTT.

The sample holds a few counts of this clone. J is TRBJ2-3 and V is TRBV30; TRBD2 aligns across 10 bases. The junction had 5 bases not matched to a gene; V was cut back by 0 bases and J by 2 bases. The CDR3 covers 16 residues. Germline V gene sequence: CDR1 GTSNPN, CDR2 SVGIG (reference sequence). CDR3 residues: CAWSVASGGATDTQYF. CDR3 in DNA: TGTGCCTGGAGTGTAGCCAGCGGGGGGGCCACAGATACGCAGTATTTT.

This clone was observed a few times. The chain combines TRBV6-1 with TRBJ2-5; 7 bases fit TRBD2. The V and J ends lost 5 bases and 6 bases, in that order; junction bases with no gene match: 12. Germline CDR1 reads MNHNS; CDR2 reads SASEGT. The CDR3 runs to 15 residues. CDR3 region: CASSTQFPRGKTQYF. The CDR3 nucleotides are TGTGCCAGCAGTACCCAGTTCCCGCGGGGGAAGACCCAGTACTTC.

The V gene is TRBV7-8, the J gene TRBJ1-2, with D unclear. Germline CDR1 SGHVS, CDR2 FQNEAQ. This CDR3 region has 17 residues. V lost 1 base and J 0 bases, leaving 15 bases between the germline ends. CDR3: CASSLEGGLQTNYGYTF. DNA for the CDR3: TGTGCCAGCAGCTTAGAGGGCGGACTACAAACTAACTATGGCTACACCTTC.

This clone has more than one count but fewer than ten. The genes are TRBV6-1 and TRBJ2-7; 7 bases match TRBD2. In germline, CDR1 is MNHNS, CDR2 SASEGT. The CDR3 sequence is 15 residues long. V trimming: 6 bases; J trimming: 0 bases; junction bases outside the gene matches: 8. DNA for the CDR3: TGTGCCAGCAGCCCCTTGGCGGGGGTCTCCTACGAGCAGTACTTC. Translated, it gives CASSPLAGVSYEQYF.

This clone was picked up a small number of times. For the CDR3, the DNA is TGTGCCAGCAGCGGGACAGTCTCCTACGAGCAGTACTTC. This translates into CASSGTVSYEQYF. The rearrangement links TRBV28 to TRBJ2-7, with 7 positions matching TRBD1. The CDR3 is 13 amino acids. CDR1 and CDR2 (germline): MDHEN, SYDVKM. Trimming took 6 bases from V and 0 from J; bases not matched to a gene: 2.

The chain is built from TRBV5-1 and TRBJ1-1; D unclear. V lost 6 bases to trimming and J lost 4 bases, with 16 bases between them. This CDR3 spans 14 amino acids. From germline, CDR1 is SGHRS and CDR2 YFSETQ. CDR3: CASKTGDGSTEAFF. CDR3 bases: TGCGCCAGCAAGACGGGCGACGGGAGCACTGAAGCTTTCTTT.

This clone has more than one count but fewer than ten. DNA of the CDR3: TGTGCCAGCAGCGTAGGACAGGGGACATACGAGCAGTACTTC. Translation: CASSVGQGTYEQYF. The chain recombines TRBV9 with TRBJ2-7; 8 bases map to TRBD1. Unmatched junction bases numbered 3, after V lost 0 bases and J lost 4 bases. The germline CDR1 and CDR2 sequences are SGDLS and YYNGEE. The CDR3 runs 14 residues.

The chain is built from TRBV27 and TRBJ1-2, with TRBD1 identical over 9 bases. Germline lookup yields CDR1 MNHEY and CDR2 SMNVEV (reference sequence). The CDR3 contains 11 residues. With V trimmed by 10 bases and J by 8 bases, 5 bases remained unmatched. CDR3 DNA: TGTGCCACCAAGACAGGGGGAGGCTACACCTTC. This translates into CATKTGGGYTF.

This clone was seen only a few times. The V and J genes are TRBV5-1 and TRBJ2-7, with 9 positions matching TRBD1. From germline, CDR1 is SGHRS and CDR2 YFSETQ. V was pared by 0 bases and J by 7 bases, with 5 bases of the junction left unmatched. This CDR3 is built from 14 residues. The CDR3 coding sequence is TGCGCCAGCAGCTTGGGGGACAGGGCTAAAGAGCAGTACTTC. Translating it yields CASSLGDRAKEQYF.

This clone was seen more than once but under ten times. The chain joins TRBV13 to TRBJ2-5; D not resolved. Germline lookup yields CDR1 PRHDT and CDR2 FYEKMQ (reference sequence). V dropped 5 bases and J dropped 1 base, with 2 bases sitting between them. This CDR3 has 11 amino acids. CDR3 residues: CASSLQETQYF. The CDR3 DNA reads TGTGCCAGCAGCCTCCAAGAGACCCAGTACTTC.

This clone was found a few times. This chain connects TRBV5-6 to TRBJ2-3; 9 positions match TRBD2. The CDR3 is made up of 16 amino acids. Trimming took 4 bases from V and 3 from J; bases not matched to a gene: 9. Per the germline V gene, CDR1 is SGHDT and CDR2 is YYEEEE. Here the CDR3 DNA reads TGTGCCAGCAGCAAGCCGATAGCGGGGGCGACAGATACGCAGTATTTT. This sequence encodes CASSKPIAGATDTQYF.

V is TRBV30 and J is TRBJ1-5; the match to TRBD1 covers 7 bases. Germline CDR1 and CDR2: GTSNPN and SVGIG (reference sequence). V shed 1 base and J 0 bases; nucleotides not matched to a gene: 6. The CDR3 sequence is 16 residues long. The CDR3 DNA reads TGTGCCTGGAGTGCGGACAGGACTTATAGCAATCAGCCCCAGCATTTT. Residues: CAWSADRTYSNQPQHF. Drawing the rest from reference TRBV30 and TRBJ1-5, the complete variable domain is SQTIHQWPATLVQPVGSPLSLECTVEGTSNPNLYWYRQAAGRGLQLLFYSVGIGQISSEVPQNLSASRPQDRQFILSSKKLLLSDSGFYLCAWSADRTYSNQPQHFGDGTRLSIL.

A few counts support this clone. V is TRBV2 and J is TRBJ1-5; D is perhaps TRBD1 (5 bases). The CDR3 extends over 15 amino acids. CDR1 and CDR2 (germline): SNHLY, FYNNEI. The V end was cut by 7 bases, the J end by 2 bases, with 15 bases between. CDR3 sequence reads: CASTTDAGRNQPQHF. CDR3 DNA sequence: TGTGCCAGCACCACCGATGCGGGGCGCAATCAGCCCCAGCATTTT.

This clone was detected only a few times. This chain joins TRBV5-1 and TRBJ2-2, with D tentatively TRBD1 (6 bases). This CDR3 is 14 amino acids long. The V end lost 5 bases, the J end lost 5 bases, and 13 bases lay between the germline ends. Germline V gives CDR1 SGHRS, CDR2 YFSETQ. The CDR3 here is CASRLQGATGELFF. The DNA of the CDR3 is TGCGCCAGCAGACTACAGGGAGCTACCGGGGAGCTGTTTTTT.

This clone was seen a handful of times. The V and J genes are TRBV11-1 and TRBJ1-6, with a possible D match to TRBD1 (6 bases). The V gene lost 4 bases and the J gene lost 2 bases, with 9 bases spanning the gap. The CDR3 length is 15 residues. Per the germline V gene, CDR1 is SGHAT and CDR2 is FQDESV (reference sequence). The CDR3: CASSYRVTYNSPLHF. CDR3 DNA: TGTGCCAGCAGCTACAGGGTCACCTATAATTCACCCCTCCACTTT.

The chain couples TRBV25-1 to TRBJ2-5; 9 bases are a match to TRBD1. CDR3 length: 15 amino acids. The germline CDR1 and CDR2 sequences are MGHDK and SYGVNS. V was clipped by 3 bases and J by 5 bases; unmatched bases: 7. CDR3 loop: CASSDYRGLGETQYF. The DNA for the CDR3 is TGTGCCAGCAGTGACTACAGGGGGCTCGGGGAGACCCAGTACTTC.

This clone has more than one count but fewer than ten. This chain links TRBV19 with TRBJ1-1, with D possibly TRBD1 on 5 matching bases. The CDR3 is 15 residues long. The V end lost 1 base, the J end lost 8 bases, and 17 bases lay between the germline ends. Germline CDR1 is LNHDA and CDR2 is SQIVND (reference sequence). In DNA, the CDR3 is TGTGCCAGTAGTATAGGCAATATGGAGGGGCGGGAAGCTTTCTTT. Translated: CASSIGNMEGREAFF.

This rearrangement joins TRBV6-5 to TRBJ2-7; 9 nucleotides agree with TRBD1. V was pared by 3 bases and J by 3 bases, with 6 bases of the junction left unmatched. From germline, CDR1 is MNHEY and CDR2 SVGAGI. The CDR3 contains 15 residues. CDR3 residues: CASSYNPTGGYEQYF. The CDR3 DNA sequence: TGTGCCAGCAGTTATAATCCGACAGGGGGCTACGAGCAGTACTTC.

The V and J genes are TRBV18 and TRBJ2-3, with D perhaps matching TRBD2 (6 bases). CDR1 KGHSH and CDR2 LQKENI come from the germline V gene. CDR3 size: 18 residues. V was cut by 0 bases and J by 1 base, with 17 bases left in between. The DNA for the CDR3 is TGTGCCAGCTCACCACCAGACCGGGGGAACTTACGCACAGATACGCAGTATTTT. It specifies CASSPPDRGNLRTDTQYF. Together with reference TRBV18 and TRBJ2-3, the CDR3 gives the full variable domain: NAGVMQNPRHLVRRRGQEARLRCSPMKGHSHVYWYRQLPEEGLKFMVYLQKENIIDESGMPKERFSAEFPKEGPSILRIQQVVRGDSAAYFCASSPPDRGNLRTDTQYFGPGTRLTVL.

This rearrangement joins TRBV28 to TRBJ1-2, with 8 bases fitting TRBD1. After removal of 5 bases from V and 0 bases from J, the junction contained 11 bases not matched to a gene. The CDR3 is made up of 17 amino acids. Germline CDR1 is MDHEN and CDR2 is SYDVKM. The CDR3, as DNA: TGTGCCAGCAGTCCCCCCTATGGACAGGGAACTAACTATGGCTACACCTTC. It yields the protein CASSPPYGQGTNYGYTF.

The gene calls are TRBV11-1 and TRBJ2-5; 7 bases line up with TRBD1. This CDR3 contains 17 residues. The J segment lost 5 bases and the V segment lost 3 bases, leaving 15 bases of the junction unmatched. The germline gives CDR1 SGHAT, CDR2 FQDESV (reference sequence). The CDR3 spells CASSFRPTGDAPETQYF. The CDR3 DNA sequence: TGTGCCAGCAGCTTCCGCCCTACAGGGGATGCGCCGGAGACCCAGTACTTC.

The chain recombines TRBV27 with TRBJ1-5, with 8 positions matching TRBD1. The CDR3 totals 14 residues. Trimming cost V 3 bases and J 5 bases; bases outside gene matches: 3. The V gene's germline CDR1 is MNHEY and CDR2 SMNVEV (reference sequence). This chain's CDR3 is CASSFVQGDQPQHF. The CDR3 coding sequence is TGTGCCAGCAGTTTTGTACAGGGGGATCAGCCCCAGCATTTT.

CDR3 DNA: TGCGCCAGCAGCTTGGTGCTAGATGGTGTAGATACGCAGTATTTT. It is translated as CASSLVLDGVDTQYF. The V call is TRBV5-1, the J call TRBJ2-3; D unclear. CDR1 SGHRS and CDR2 YFSETQ come from the germline V gene. The CDR3 has 15 residues. The V end was cut by 0 bases, the J end by 5 bases, with 13 bases between.

This chain connects TRBV5-1 to TRBJ2-3, with 10 bases lining up with TRBD2. Germline CDR1 SGHRS, CDR2 YFSETQ. CDR3 length: 18 amino acids. The trim removed 4 bases at V and 1 base at J, leaving 12 bases unmatched. CDR3 nucleotides: TGCGCCAGCAGCCCAGCGGGAGGGCTGGGTTCTGGCACAGATACGCAGTATTTT. Translated, it gives CASSPAGGLGSGTDTQYF. The full variable domain, with the rest looked up from reference TRBV5-1 and TRBJ2-3, is KAGVTQTPRYLIKTRGQQVTLSCSPISGHRSVSWYQQTPGQGLQFLFEYFSETQRNKGNFPGRFSGRQFSNSRSEMNVSTLELGDSALYLCASSPAGGLGSGTDTQYFGPGTRLTVL.

V is TRBV14 and J is TRBJ2-3; 11 bases are shared with TRBD1. The CDR3 is 15 residues long. The trim removed 9 bases at V and 8 bases at J, leaving 13 bases unmatched. Germline V lookup: CDR1 SGHDN, CDR2 FVKESK. The CDR3, as DNA: TGTGCCAGTTCGCCCGGGACAGGGGGAAGGGGTACGCAGTATTTT. It codes for CASSPGTGGRGTQYF.

This clone was seen a handful of times. CDR3: CASSDGQLPGEQYF. In DNA, the CDR3 is TGTGCCAGCAGTGATGGACAGCTCCCGGGCGAGCAGTACTTC. The chain couples TRBV6-1 to TRBJ2-7, with D possibly matching TRBD1 (6 bases). Trimming stripped 3 bases from V and 6 bases from J, with 15 bases between. This CDR3 is 14 amino acids long. Germline CDR1 reads MNHNS; CDR2 reads SASEGT.

In its sample, this clone was seen a few times. The gene calls are TRBV28 and TRBJ2-1; 12 nucleotides line up with TRBD2. Germline V gene sequence: CDR1 MDHEN, CDR2 SYDVKM. After removal of 5 bases from V and 4 bases from J, the junction contained 9 bases not matched to a gene. The CDR3 contains 17 residues. CDR3 nucleotide sequence: TGTGCCAGCAGTGCCTCCGGGACTAGCGGGCAATACAATGAGCAGTTCTTC. It translates to CASSASGTSGQYNEQFF.

This chain connects TRBV28 to TRBJ2-7, with TRBD2 identical over 11 bases. From germline, CDR1 is MDHEN and CDR2 SYDVKM. After removal of 5 bases from V and 0 bases from J, the junction contained 3 bases not matched to a gene. There are 15 residues in the CDR3. The CDR3 loop reads CASSPGLAGSYEQYF. The DNA for the CDR3 is TGTGCCAGCAGTCCCGGACTAGCGGGCTCCTACGAGCAGTACTTC. Supplemented by reference TRBV28 and TRBJ2-7, the full variable domain reads DVKVTQSSRYLVKRTGEKVFLECVQDMDHENMFWYRQDPGLGLRLIYFSYDVKMKEKGDIPEGYSVSREKKERFSLILESASTNQTSMYLCASSPGLAGSYEQYFGPGTRLTVT.